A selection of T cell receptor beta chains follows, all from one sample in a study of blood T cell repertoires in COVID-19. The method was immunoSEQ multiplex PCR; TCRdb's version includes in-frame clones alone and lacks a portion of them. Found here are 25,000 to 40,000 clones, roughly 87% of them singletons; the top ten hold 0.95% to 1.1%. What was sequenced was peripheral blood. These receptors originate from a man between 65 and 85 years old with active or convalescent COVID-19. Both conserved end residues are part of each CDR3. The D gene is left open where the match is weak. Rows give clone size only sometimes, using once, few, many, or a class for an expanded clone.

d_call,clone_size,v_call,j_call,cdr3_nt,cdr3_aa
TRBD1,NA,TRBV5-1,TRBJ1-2,TGCGCCAGCAGCTTGGGACAGGGGGCTTGGGGCTACACCTTC,CASSLGQGAWGYTF
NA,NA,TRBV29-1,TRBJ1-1,TGCAGCTCCCTTCGCGCGGGCACTGAAGCTTTCTTT,CSSLRAGTEAFF
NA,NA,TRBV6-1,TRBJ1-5,TGTGCCAGCAGTGACGACAGGCCTTCCAATCAGCCCCAGCATTTT,CASSDDRPSNQPQHF
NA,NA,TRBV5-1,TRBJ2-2,TGCGCCAGCAGCCTTCGGACAGCGAACACCGGGGAGCTGTTTTTT,CASSLRTANTGELFF
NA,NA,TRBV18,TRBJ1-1,TGTGCCAGCTCACGTATCGGGGGGCCTCCCAGATCGAACACTGAAGCTTTCTTT,CASSRIGGPPRSNTEAFF
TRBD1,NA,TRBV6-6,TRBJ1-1,TGTGCCAGCAGTCAGGGACAGGGGAAGACTGAAGCTTTCTTT,CASSQGQGKTEAFF
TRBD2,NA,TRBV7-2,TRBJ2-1,TGTGCCAGCAGCCATGTGCCTAGCGGGAGGTACAATGAGCAGTTCTTC,CASSHVPSGRYNEQFF
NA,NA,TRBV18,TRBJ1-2,TGTGCCAGCTCACCTAACGGGGGCTATGGCTACACCTTC,CASSPNGGYGYTF
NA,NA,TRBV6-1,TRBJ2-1,TGTGCCAGCAGTGAACAGGGGGGTTTCTACAATGAGCAGTTCTTC,CASSEQGGFYNEQFF
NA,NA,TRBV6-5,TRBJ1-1,TGTGCCAGCAGTTACTCGAGAACAGGAAAGAACACTGAAGCTTTCTTT,CASSYSRTGKNTEAFF
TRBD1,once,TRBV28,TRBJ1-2,TGTGCCAGCAGATTACCGGGACAGGGGGCGGTTGGCTACACCTTC,CASRLPGQGAVGYTF
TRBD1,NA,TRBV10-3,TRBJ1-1,TGTGCCATCACTGACAGGGGGGACACTGAAGCTTTCTTT,CAITDRGDTEAFF
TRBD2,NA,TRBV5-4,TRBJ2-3,TGTGCCAGCAGCTGGAGACTAGCGGGAGGTGACGATACGCAGTATTTT,CASSWRLAGGDDTQYF
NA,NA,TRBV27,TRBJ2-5,TGTGCCAGCAGTTGGGGCCGAGAATCGGAGACCCAGTACTTC,CASSWGRESETQYF
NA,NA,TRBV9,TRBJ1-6,TGTGCCAGCAGCGCCTTCGACAGGCAACCCCTCCACTTT,CASSAFDRQPLHF
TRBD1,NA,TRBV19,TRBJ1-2,TGTGCCAGTAGTACCCTCAGGGGGCAAGCTGGCTACACCTTC,CASSTLRGQAGYTF
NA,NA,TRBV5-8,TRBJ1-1,TGTGCCAGCAGCTTGCCCTTTTCAAGGACAGCGAACACTGAAGCTTTCTTT,CASSLPFSRTANTEAFF
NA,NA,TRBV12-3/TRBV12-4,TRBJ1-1,TGTGCCAGCAGTAGAGCGAACACTGAAGCTTTCTTT,CASSRANTEAFF
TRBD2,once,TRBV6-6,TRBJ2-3,TGTGCCAGCAGTTCCCTACTAGCGGACACAGATACGCAGTATTTT,CASSSLLADTDTQYF
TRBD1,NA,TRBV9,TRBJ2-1,TGTGCCAGCAGCCCAGGACAGGGGAACAATGAGCAGTTCTTC,CASSPGQGNNEQFF
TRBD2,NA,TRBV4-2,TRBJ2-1,TGTGCCAGCAGCCCCCGAGCGGGGAGCTCCTACAATGAGCAGTTCTTC,CASSPRAGSSYNEQFF
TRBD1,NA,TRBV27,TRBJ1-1,TGTGCCAGCAGTCCCACGGACAGGGCAAACACTGAAGCTTTCTTT,CASSPTDRANTEAFF
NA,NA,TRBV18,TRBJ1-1,TGTGCCAGCTCACCACCGTCGGGAGCGAACACTGAAGCTTTCTTT,CASSPPSGANTEAFF
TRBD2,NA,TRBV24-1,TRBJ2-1,TGTGCCACCGGACTAGCGGGAGTGGGGGTAGGCGCCTACAATGAGCAGTTCTTC,CATGLAGVGVGAYNEQFF
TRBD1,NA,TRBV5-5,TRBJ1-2,TGTGCCAGCAGCTTGGACGGACGGGACAGGGGGGACGGCTACACCTTC,CASSLDGRDRGDGYTF
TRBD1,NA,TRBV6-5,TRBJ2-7,TGTGCCAGCAGTTACGGGGGACAGGCCACCTACGAGCAGTACTTC,CASSYGGQATYEQYF
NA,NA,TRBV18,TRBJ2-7,TGTGCCAGCTCGCCTGGACAGTTTCCTACTTACGAGCAGTACTTC,CASSPGQFPTYEQYF
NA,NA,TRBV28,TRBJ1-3,TGTGCCACCTTTCCCCCCGCGGGGGCTGGAAACACCATATATTTT,CATFPPAGAGNTIYF
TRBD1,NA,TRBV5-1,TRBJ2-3,TGCGCCAGCACCCGGGACAGGGCTATGGATACGCAGTATTTT,CASTRDRAMDTQYF
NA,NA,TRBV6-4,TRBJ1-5,TGTGCCAGCTACAGGGCTGGGCAGCCCCAGCATTTT,CASYRAGQPQHF
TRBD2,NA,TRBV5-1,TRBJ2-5,TGCGCCAGCAGCTTTTCTAGCGGGAGGGGAGAGACCCAGTACTTC,CASSFSSGRGETQYF
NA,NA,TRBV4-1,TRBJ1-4,TGCGCCAGCAGCCAAGAGGGACACACAAATGAAAAACTGTTTTTT,CASSQEGHTNEKLFF
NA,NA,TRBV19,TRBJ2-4,TGTGCCAGTGGACCGTCGACTATGTCCAAAAACATTCAGTACTTC,CASGPSTMSKNIQYF
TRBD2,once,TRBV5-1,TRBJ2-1,TGCGCCAGCAGCATAGCGGGTCCTTCCTACAATGAGCAGTTCTTC,CASSIAGPSYNEQFF
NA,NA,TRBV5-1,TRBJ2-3,TGCGCCAGCAGACACAGTCAGTTCACAGATACGCAGTATTTT,CASRHSQFTDTQYF
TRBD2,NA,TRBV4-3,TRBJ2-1,TGCGCCAGCAGCCAAGGTTGGAGGACTAGCGGGGGGTACAATGAGCAGTTCTTC,CASSQGWRTSGGYNEQFF
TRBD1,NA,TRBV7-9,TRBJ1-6,TGTGCCAGCAGCTCCGACAGGGATAATTCACCCCTCCACTTT,CASSSDRDNSPLHF
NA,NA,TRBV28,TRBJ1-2,TGTGCCAGCGGAGACGGAGACTATGGCTACACCTTC,CASGDGDYGYTF
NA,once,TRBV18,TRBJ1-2,TGTGCCAGCTCACCAGGCCTCACAGGGTATGGCTACACCTTC,CASSPGLTGYGYTF
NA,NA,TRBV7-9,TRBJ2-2,TGTGCCAGCAGCCCCAGATCGAACACCGGGGAGCTGTTTTTT,CASSPRSNTGELFF
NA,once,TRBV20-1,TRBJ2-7,TGCAGTGCTAGAGATTTTAGTGAGCAGTACTTC,CSARDFSEQYF
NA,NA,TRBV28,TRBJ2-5,TGTGCCAGCACCCCCGGGGGTTTAGAGACCCAGTACTTC,CASTPGGLETQYF
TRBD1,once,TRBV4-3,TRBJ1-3,TGCGCCAGCAGCCAAGTCTCTAGGACAGGGTATTCTGGAAACACCATATATTTT,CASSQVSRTGYSGNTIYF